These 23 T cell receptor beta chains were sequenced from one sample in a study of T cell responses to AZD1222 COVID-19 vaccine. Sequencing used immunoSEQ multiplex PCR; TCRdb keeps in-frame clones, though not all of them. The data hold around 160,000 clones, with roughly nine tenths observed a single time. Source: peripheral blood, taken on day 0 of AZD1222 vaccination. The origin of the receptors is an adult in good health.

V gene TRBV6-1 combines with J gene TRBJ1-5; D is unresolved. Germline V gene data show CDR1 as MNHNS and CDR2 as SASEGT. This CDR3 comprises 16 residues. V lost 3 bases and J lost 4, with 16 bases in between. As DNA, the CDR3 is TGTGCCAGCAGTGATACCTCTGTCGGGAGGAATCAGCCCCAGCATTTT. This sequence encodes CASSDTSVGRNQPQHF.

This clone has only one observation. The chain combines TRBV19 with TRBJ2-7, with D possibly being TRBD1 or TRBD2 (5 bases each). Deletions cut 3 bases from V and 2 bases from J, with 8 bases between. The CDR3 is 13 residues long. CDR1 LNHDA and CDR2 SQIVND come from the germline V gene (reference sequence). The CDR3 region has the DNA TGTGCCAGTAGTATCGGGACCCCCTACGAGCAGTACTTC. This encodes CASSIGTPYEQYF.

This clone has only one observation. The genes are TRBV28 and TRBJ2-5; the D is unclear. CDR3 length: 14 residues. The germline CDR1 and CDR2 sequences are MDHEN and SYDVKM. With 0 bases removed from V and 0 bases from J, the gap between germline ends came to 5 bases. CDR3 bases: TGTGCCAGCAGTTTATGCGGACACCAAGAGACCCAGTACTTC. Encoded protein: CASSLCGHQETQYF.

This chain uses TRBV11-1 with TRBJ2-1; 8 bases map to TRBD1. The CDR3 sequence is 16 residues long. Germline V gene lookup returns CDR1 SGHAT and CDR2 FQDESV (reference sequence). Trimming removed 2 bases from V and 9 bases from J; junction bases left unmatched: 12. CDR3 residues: CASSLFQGQGKLEQFF. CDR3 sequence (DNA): TGTGCCAGCAGCTTATTTCAAGGACAGGGTAAACTTGAGCAGTTCTTC.

Written as DNA, the CDR3 is TGTGCCAGCAGCCTAGGGGGGGAGAATGAAAAACTGTTTTTT. This translates into CASSLGGENEKLFF. This chain uses TRBV9 with TRBJ1-4; tentative D call: TRBD1 (6 bases). The germline V gene has CDR1 SGDLS and CDR2 YYNGEE. This CDR3 has 14 residues. V gave up 4 bases and J gave up 5 bases, with 12 bases separating them.

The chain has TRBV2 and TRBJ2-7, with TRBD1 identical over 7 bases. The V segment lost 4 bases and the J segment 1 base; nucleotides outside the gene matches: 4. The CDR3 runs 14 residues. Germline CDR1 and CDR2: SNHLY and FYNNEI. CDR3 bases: TGTGCCAGCAGTGGACAGGGCCCTTCCTACGAGCAGTACTTC. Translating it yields CASSGQGPSYEQYF.

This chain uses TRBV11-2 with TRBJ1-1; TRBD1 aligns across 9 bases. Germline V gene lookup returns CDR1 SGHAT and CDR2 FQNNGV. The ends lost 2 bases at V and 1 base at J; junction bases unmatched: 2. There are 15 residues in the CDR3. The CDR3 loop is CASSLTGQGNTEAFF. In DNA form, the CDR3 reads TGTGCCAGCAGCTTAACGGGACAGGGGAACACTGAAGCTTTCTTT.

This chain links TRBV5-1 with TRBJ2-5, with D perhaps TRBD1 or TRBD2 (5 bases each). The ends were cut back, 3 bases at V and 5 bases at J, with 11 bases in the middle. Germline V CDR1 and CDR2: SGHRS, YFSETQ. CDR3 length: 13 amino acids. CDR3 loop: CASSWDPEETQYF. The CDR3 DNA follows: TGCGCCAGCAGCTGGGACCCGGAGGAGACCCAGTACTTC.

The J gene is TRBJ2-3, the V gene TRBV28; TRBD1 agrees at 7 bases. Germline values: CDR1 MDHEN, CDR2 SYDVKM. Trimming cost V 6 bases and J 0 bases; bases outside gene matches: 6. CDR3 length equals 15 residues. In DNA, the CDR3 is TGTGCCAGCAGCCTGGGACAGCCTAGCACAGATACGCAGTATTTT. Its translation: CASSLGQPSTDTQYF.

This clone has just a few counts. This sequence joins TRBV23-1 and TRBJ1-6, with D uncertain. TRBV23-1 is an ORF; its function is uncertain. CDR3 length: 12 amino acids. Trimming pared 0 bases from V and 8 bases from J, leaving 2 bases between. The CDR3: CASSQSHSPLHF. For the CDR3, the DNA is TGCGCCAGCAGTCAATCCCATTCACCCCTCCACTTT.

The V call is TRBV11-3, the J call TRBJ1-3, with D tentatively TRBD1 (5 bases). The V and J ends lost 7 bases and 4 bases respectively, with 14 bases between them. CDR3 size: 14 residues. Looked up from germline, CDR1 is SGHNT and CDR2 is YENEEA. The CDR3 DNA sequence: TGTGCCAGCAACCCTGGGGGGAACGGAAACACCATATATTTT. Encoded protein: CASNPGGNGNTIYF. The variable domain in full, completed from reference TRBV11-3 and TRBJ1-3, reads EAGVVQSPRYKIIEKKQPVAFWCNPISGHNTLYWYLQNLGQGPELLIRYENEEAVDDSQLPKDRFSAERLKGVDSTLKIQPAELGDSAVYLCASNPGGNGNTIYFGEGSWLTVV.

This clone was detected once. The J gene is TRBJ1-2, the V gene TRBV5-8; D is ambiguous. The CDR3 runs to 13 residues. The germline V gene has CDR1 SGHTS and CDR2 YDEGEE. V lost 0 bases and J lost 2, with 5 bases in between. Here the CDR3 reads CASSLGGNYGYTF. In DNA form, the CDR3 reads TGTGCCAGCAGCTTGGGAGGGAACTATGGCTACACCTTC.

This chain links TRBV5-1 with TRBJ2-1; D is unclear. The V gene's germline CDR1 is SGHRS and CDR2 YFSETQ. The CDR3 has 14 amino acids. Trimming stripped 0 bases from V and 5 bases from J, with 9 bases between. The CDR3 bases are TGCGCCAGCAGCTTGGAAGTCTCTAACAATGAGCAGTTCTTC. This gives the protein CASSLEVSNNEQFF. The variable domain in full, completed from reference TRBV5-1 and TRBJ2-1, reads KAGVTQTPRYLIKTRGQQVTLSCSPISGHRSVSWYQQTPGQGLQFLFEYFSETQRNKGNFPGRFSGRQFSNSRSEMNVSTLELGDSALYLCASSLEVSNNEQFFGPGTRLTVL.

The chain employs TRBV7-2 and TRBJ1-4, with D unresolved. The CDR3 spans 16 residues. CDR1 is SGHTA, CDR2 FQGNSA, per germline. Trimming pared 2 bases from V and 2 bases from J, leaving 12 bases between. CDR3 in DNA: TGTGCCAGCAGCTTAATAGTACTATCGACTAATGAAAAACTGTTTTTT. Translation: CASSLIVLSTNEKLFF.

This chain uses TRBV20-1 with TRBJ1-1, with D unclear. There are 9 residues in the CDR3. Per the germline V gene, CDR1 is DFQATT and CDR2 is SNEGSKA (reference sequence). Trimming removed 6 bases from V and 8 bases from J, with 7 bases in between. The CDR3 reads CSARLEAFF. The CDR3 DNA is TGCAGTGCGAGACTGGAAGCTTTCTTT.

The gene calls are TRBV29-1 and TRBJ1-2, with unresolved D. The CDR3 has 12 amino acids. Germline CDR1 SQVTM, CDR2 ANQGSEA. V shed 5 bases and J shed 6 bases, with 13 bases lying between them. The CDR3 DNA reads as TGCAGCGTTTTCTTTTTGGTTGATGGCTACACCTTC. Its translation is CSVFFLVDGYTF.

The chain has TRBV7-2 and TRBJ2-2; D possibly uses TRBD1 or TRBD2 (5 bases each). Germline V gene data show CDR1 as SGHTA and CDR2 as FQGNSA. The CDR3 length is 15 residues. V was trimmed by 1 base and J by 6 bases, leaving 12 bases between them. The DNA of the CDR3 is TGTGCCAGCAGCTTAGGGGGGAGAAGATCCGGGGAGCTGTTTTTT. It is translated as CASSLGGRRSGELFF.

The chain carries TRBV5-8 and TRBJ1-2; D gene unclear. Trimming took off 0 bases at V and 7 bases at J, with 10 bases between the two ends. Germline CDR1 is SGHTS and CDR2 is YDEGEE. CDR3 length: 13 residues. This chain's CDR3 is CASSLGGWRGYTF. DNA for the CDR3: TGTGCCAGCAGCTTGGGGGGATGGCGTGGCTACACCTTC.

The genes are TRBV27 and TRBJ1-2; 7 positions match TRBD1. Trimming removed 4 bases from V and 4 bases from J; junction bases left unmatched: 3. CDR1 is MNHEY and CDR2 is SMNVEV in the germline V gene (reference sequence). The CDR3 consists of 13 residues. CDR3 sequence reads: CASSWTGGYGYTF. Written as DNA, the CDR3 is TGTGCCAGCAGTTGGACAGGAGGCTATGGCTACACCTTC.

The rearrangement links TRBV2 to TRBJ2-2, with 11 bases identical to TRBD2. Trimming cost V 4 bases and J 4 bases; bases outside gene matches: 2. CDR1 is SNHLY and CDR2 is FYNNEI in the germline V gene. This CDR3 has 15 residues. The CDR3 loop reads CASSGTSGFTGELFF. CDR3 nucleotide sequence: TGTGCCAGCAGTGGGACTAGCGGGTTCACCGGGGAGCTGTTTTTT.

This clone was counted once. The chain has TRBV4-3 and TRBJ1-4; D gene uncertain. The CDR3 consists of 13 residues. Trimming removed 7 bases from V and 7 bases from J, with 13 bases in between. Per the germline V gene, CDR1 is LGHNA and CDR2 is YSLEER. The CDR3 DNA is TGCGCCAGCACCGGAGAGTGGGGTGAAAAACTGTTTTTT. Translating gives CASTGEWGEKLFF.

The DNA of the CDR3 is TGTGCCAGTAGTACCCAGAGGCGTAGCGGGACCTCCTACAATGAGCAGTTCTTC. Translated, it gives CASSTQRRSGTSYNEQFF. The J gene is TRBJ2-1, the V gene TRBV19, with 8 nucleotides matching TRBD2. The CDR3 is 18 amino acids. V was clipped by 4 bases and J by 0 bases; unmatched bases: 11. Germline CDR1 is LNHDA and CDR2 is SQIVND (reference sequence).

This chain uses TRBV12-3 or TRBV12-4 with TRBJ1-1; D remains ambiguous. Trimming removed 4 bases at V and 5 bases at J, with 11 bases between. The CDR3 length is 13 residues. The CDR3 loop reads CASSSTGLTEAFF. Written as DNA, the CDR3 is TGTGCCAGCAGTTCGACGGGGTTAACTGAAGCTTTCTTT.